A single T cell receptor beta chain is shown here with its context. The antigen it binds to is not known. Per-base quality was not reported, and no clone a single base away is much larger than it. The CDR3 regions of human TCRbeta chains were analyzed by immunosequencing. The original methods were these. Repertoire TCRs were checked for matches against a reference library of SARS-CoV-2-specific TCRs that had been generated using the MIRA antigen-specificity platform. Breadth meant the fraction of unique TCRs that were SARS-CoV-2-associated, whereas depth meant the fraction of total T cells that were SARS-CoV-2-associated. Using the MIRA data, every spike-specific TCR was mapped to the spike region that the TCR reacted to and assigned to either a CD4 or a CD8 class. Log10-transformed breadth and depth values were compared by one-way ANOVA with Sidak's multiple comparisons tests. In TCRdb, the immuneACCESS table is reduced to in-frame sequences with V and J assigned. These tables do not hold every clone; where another copy was compared, an unresolved V gene accounts for under half, and the others remain unexplained. V, J and clone size are those of that table, while D and trimming were read from the DNA. Recorded for this sample are 100,000 to 150,000 clones; about nine tenths of them occurred a single time. Jointly, the top ten make up around 3.8% of the sample.

The sample is drawn from a study of T cell responses to AZD1222 COVID-19 vaccine (dated by TCRdb to the early 2020s). With regard to the full study: A total of just over 230 trial participants underwent TCR sequencing, of whom about 200 received two doses of AZD1222 and some 26 received two doses of the MenACWY control vaccine. Enrollment into the trials was organized by age into subgroups of 18-55, 56-69 and 70-plus years, and those subgroups contained around 150, 28 and 57 TCR-sequenced participants, respectively.

This specimen's time point label, per the study, means: about 28 days (+/-7) after the second vaccine dose. The treatment or condition label corresponds to: meningococcal conjugate vaccine given as trial control. Vaccinee samples were obtained from the UK trials COV001 and COV002, which included a single-blind randomized controlled phase 2/3 trial of AZD1222 (ChAdOx1 nCoV-19) in healthy adults. Trial participant PBMC samples were collected at day 0 and day 28 after the second dose for TCRbeta chain sequencing. The research as a whole found: In the small 56-69-year group, the increase in depth fell short of significance, most likely because of low power. The vaccine-associated CD4 TCRs covered the entire spike protein, and the dominant responses fell in regions 160-218 and 743-854. Most participants were white British and females outnumbered males, and the authors suggested that clonal diversity may have been underestimated. Reportedly, close to half of the unique spike-specific TCRs recognized epitopes lying outside the regions that are mutated in the B.1.351 and B.1.1.7 variants. Only five or six AZD1222 recipients were SARS-CoV-2 seropositive at baseline, limiting conclusions about previously exposed vaccinees. Spike-specific TCR breadth and depth rose significantly after two AZD1222 doses compared with day 0 and with MenACWY recipients. No day 14 peak-response samples were available, so repertoires were characterized only after the peak T cell response.

The clonotype originates from an adult who received the MenACWY meningococcal vaccine as a control. The source was peripheral blood, collected 28 days after the second dose of the MenACWY control vaccine.

The CDR3 protein: CASGLATSGDNEQFF. In nucleotides, the sequence is TGTGCTAGTGGTTTGGCGACTAGCGGGGACAATGAGCAGTTCTTC. The rearranged segments are TRBV12-5 and TRBJ2-1; TRBD2 lines up with 11 middle nucleotides. Inclusive of the bounding cysteine and phenylalanine, the CDR3 is 15 residues long. The sequence is cut down to CDR3 DNA, 45 bases in frame from base 1. The germline V gene encodes CDR1 LGHNT and CDR2 FRNRAP. Trimming takes 1 base off V and 5 bases off J; junction bases not matched to a gene: 1. Here the CDR3 is joined to the reference TRBV12-5 and TRBJ2-1 genes, and the full variable domain is: DARVTQTPRHKVTEMGQEVTMRCQPILGHNTVFWYRQTMMQGLELLAYFRNRAPLDDSGMPKDRFSAEMPDATLATLKIQPSEPRDSAVYFCASGLATSGDNEQFFGPGTRLTVL.